Listed below are T cell receptor beta chains from one sample, sequenced in a study of T-cell reconstitution after alpha-beta-depleted transplantation in children. TCRdb re-called the PCR reads with MiXCR, one entry per CDR3 protein. Of about 210,000 distinct CDR3 sequences listed, approximately 15% are singletons. The sequences come from PBMCs, mostly from graft donor cells, collected 360 days after TCRalphabeta/CD19-depleted stem cell transplant. The receptors come from a male patient aged 2-15 years who had a stem cell transplant for acute lymphoblastic leukemia, so the T cells may come from the graft donor. Each CDR3 is given with its conserved first and last residue. A D gene is named only where the DNA matches it firmly. Size tells how often a clone was seen (once, few, many) or the class of an expanded clone, and some rows leave it out.

D	J	V	size	CDR3	DNA
-	TRBJ2-7	TRBV30	once	CAWSRRYEQYF	TGTGCCTGGAGTAGACGATACGAGCAGTACTTC
TRBD2	TRBJ2-5	TRBV12-3/TRBV12-4	-	CASSLSSSGQETQYF	TGTGCCAGCAGTTTGTCGTCTAGCGGCCAAGAGACCCAGTACTTC
-	TRBJ1-2	TRBV20-1	-	CSARDMAGDSEGYTF	TGCAGTGCTAGAGACATGGCAGGGGACTCGGAGGGCTACACCTTC
-	TRBJ1-5	TRBV3-1	-	CASSQESGDQPQHF	TGTGCCAGCAGCCAAGAATCGGGAGATCAGCCCCAGCATTTT
-	TRBJ2-1	TRBV29-1	-	CSVERFGNYNEQFF	TGCAGCGTTGAAAGGTTCGGAAACTACAATGAGCAGTTCTTC
TRBD1	TRBJ1-6	TRBV15	few	CATSRYRDSRNNSPLHF	TGTGCCACCAGCAGATACCGGGACAGCAGAAATAATTCACCCCTCCACTTT
TRBD2	TRBJ2-1	TRBV12-3/TRBV12-4	-	CASSTELAGGHNEQFF	TGTGCCAGCAGTACCGAACTAGCGGGGGGTCACAATGAGCAGTTCTTC
-	TRBJ1-1	TRBV20-1	few	CSARDTRNTEAFF	TGCAGTGCTAGAGATACCAGGAACACTGAAGCTTTCTTT
-	TRBJ2-5	TRBV19	-	CASSRSYQETQYF	TGTGCCAGTAGTAGATCCTACCAAGAGACCCAGTACTTC
TRBD2	TRBJ2-7	TRBV5-1	few	CASSLAELAVEQYF	TGCGCCAGCAGCTTGGCCGAACTAGCGGTCGAGCAGTACTTC
TRBD1	TRBJ2-7	TRBV4-3	-	CASSQEARDRYYEQYF	TGCGCCAGCAGCCAAGAAGCTCGGGACAGATACTACGAGCAGTACTTC
-	TRBJ2-3	TRBV29-1	few	CSVALAWSSTDTQYF	TGCAGCGTTGCGCTAGCGTGGTCTAGCACAGATACGCAGTATTTT
-	TRBJ1-1	TRBV5-1	-	CASSLRQTVNTEAFF	TGCGCCAGCAGCCTGAGACAGACAGTGAACACTGAAGCTTTCTTT
TRBD2	TRBJ2-3	TRBV7-2	few	CASSLQTSGITDTQYF	TGTGCCAGCAGCCTACAGACTAGCGGGATCACAGATACGCAGTATTTT
-	TRBJ2-7	TRBV12-3/TRBV12-4	few	CASSWGHEQYF	TGTGCCAGCTCATGGGGCCACGAGCAGTACTTC
-	TRBJ2-5	TRBV10-3	many	CAISGVELNQETQYF	TGTGCCATCAGTGGTGTAGAGCTGAACCAAGAGACCCAGTACTTC
-	TRBJ2-7	TRBV12-3/TRBV12-4	few	CASTIRLARSYEQYF	TGTGCCAGCACGATAAGACTGGCCCGCTCCTACGAGCAGTACTTC
-	TRBJ2-1	TRBV2	-	CASSELGRGDEQFF	TGTGCCAGCAGTGAATTGGGCAGGGGGGATGAGCAGTTCTTC
-	TRBJ2-7	TRBV4-2	many	CASSQAQEQYF	TGTGCCAGCAGCCAAGCGCAGGAGCAGTACTTC
TRBD1	TRBJ1-1	TRBV12-3/TRBV12-4	-	CASSDRQGRTEAFF	TGTGCCAGCAGTGACCGACAGGGGCGAACTGAAGCTTTCTTT
TRBD1	TRBJ2-7	TRBV5-1	many	CASSLDWPGTGPTYEQYF	TGCGCCAGCAGCTTGGATTGGCCCGGGACAGGGCCCACCTACGAGCAGTACTTC
-	TRBJ1-5	TRBV12-3/TRBV12-4	few	CASSSTGTANQPQHF	TGTGCCAGCAGTTCAACCGGGACCGCCAATCAGCCCCAGCATTTT
TRBD1	TRBJ2-1	TRBV2	many	CASSGGGPTGGEQFF	TGTGCCAGCAGTGGTGGGGGCCCTACAGGGGGTGAGCAGTTCTTC
-	TRBJ2-1	TRBV10-3	many	CAISETWGAGNEQFF	TGTGCCATCAGTGAGACGTGGGGTGCCGGTAATGAGCAGTTCTTC
-	TRBJ2-1	TRBV24-1	-	CATSDPEGGIVEQFF	TGTGCCACCAGTGACCCTGAGGGGGGGATTGTTGAGCAGTTCTTC
-	TRBJ2-7	TRBV5-1	-	CASSPGFLYEQYF	TGCGCCAGCAGCCCAGGGTTTCTCTACGAGCAGTACTTC
-	TRBJ2-1	TRBV11-2	few	CASSLGGGRGEQFF	TGTGCCAGCAGCTTAGGGGGGGGGCGGGGTGAGCAGTTCTTC
-	TRBJ2-5	TRBV12-3/TRBV12-4	few	CASSLRTGPSAQYF	TGTGCCAGCAGTTTACGCACAGGGCCGTCAGCCCAGTACTTC
TRBD2	TRBJ2-3	TRBV6-5	few	CASSLAPIAGANTQYF	TGTGCCAGCAGTTTAGCCCCGATAGCGGGGGCCAATACGCAGTATTTT
-	TRBJ1-6	TRBV3-1	few	CASSQGGLYPLF	TGTGCCAGCAGCCAAGGAGGTCTCTATCCCCTCTTT
-	TRBJ2-3	TRBV10-1	-	CASSDPRQGGDTQYF	TGCGCCAGCAGTGACCCGAGACAGGGAGGAGATACGCAGTATTTT
TRBD2	TRBJ2-7	TRBV7-6	-	CASSSLKGTSGVTYEQYF	TGTGCCAGCAGCTCTTTAAAAGGGACTAGCGGGGTGACCTACGAGCAGTACTTC
-	TRBJ2-1	TRBV3-1	-	CASSQARIASVLGEQFF	TGTGCCAGCAGCCAAGCTAGAATAGCATCGGTACTAGGGGAGCAGTTCTTC
-	TRBJ2-1	TRBV29-1	few	CSVDGASYNEQFF	TGCAGCGTTGATGGGGCGTCCTACAATGAGCAGTTCTTC
TRBD1	TRBJ2-1	TRBV20-1	few	CSVSSEDRIIYNEQFF	TGCAGTGTTAGCTCAGAGGACAGGATAATCTACAATGAGCAGTTCTTC
TRBD1	TRBJ2-3	TRBV4-2	many	CASSPGQGARDTQYF	TGTGCCAGCAGCCCGGGACAGGGGGCGCGAGATACGCAGTATTTT
TRBD1	TRBJ1-1	TRBV5-1	-	CASSWGQEAFF	TGCGCCAGCAGCTGGGGACAGGAAGCTTTCTTT
-	TRBJ1-2	TRBV29-1	-	CSARELHGYTF	TGCAGCGCACGAGAATTACATGGCTACACCTTC
-	TRBJ2-1	TRBV4-3	-	CASSLDRWTYNEQFF	TGCGCCAGCAGCCTGGACCGCTGGACGTACAATGAGCAGTTCTTC
TRBD1	TRBJ2-7	TRBV29-1	few	CSVVGGTDYSYEQYF	TGCAGCGTTGTTGGTGGGACAGATTATTCCTACGAGCAGTACTTC
-	TRBJ2-5	TRBV12-3/TRBV12-4	few	CASTPRGAEETQYF	TGTGCCAGCACCCCCCGGGGGGCCGAAGAGACCCAGTACTTC
TRBD2	TRBJ2-1	TRBV12-3/TRBV12-4	-	CASSTPSSGSYNEQFF	TGTGCCAGCTCTACCCCATCTAGCGGGAGTTACAATGAGCAGTTCTTC
-	TRBJ2-4	TRBV4-3	-	CASSQEPSPKNIQYF	TGCGCCAGCAGCCAAGAACCTAGCCCCAAAAACATTCAGTACTTC
-	TRBJ2-5	TRBV20-1	few	CSASSAKGWRETQYF	TGCAGTGCTAGCTCTGCGAAGGGGTGGAGAGAGACCCAGTACTTC
-	TRBJ1-4	TRBV7-2	-	CASSSYTGLPGEKLFF	TGTGCCAGCAGCTCCTACACAGGTCTTCCCGGTGAAAAACTGTTTTTT
-	TRBJ2-7	TRBV14	few	CASSQRYGGYEQYF	TGTGCCAGCAGCCAGCGATATGGCGGCTACGAGCAGTACTTC
TRBD2	TRBJ2-1	TRBV4-3	-	CASSQGISGGASYNEQFF	TGCGCCAGCAGCCAAGGAATTAGCGGGGGGGCCAGTTACAATGAGCAGTTCTTC